Listed here are 8 T cell receptor beta chains from one sample, sequenced in a study of T cell changes during pregnancy in multiple sclerosis. Only in-frame clones appear in the TCRdb table, and some are missing; sequencing was by immunoSEQ multiplex PCR. Here the sample spans approximately 30,000 clones, 90% being singletons. Sequencing was performed on CD8+ T cells from peripheral blood mononuclear cells, taken in the first trimester of pregnancy. Receptors were obtained from a female donor with multiple sclerosis, enrolled in a pregnancy study.

V gene TRBV7-9 combines with J gene TRBJ2-7, with D possibly matching TRBD1 (6 bases). V shed 4 bases and J shed 5 bases, with 9 bases lying between them. This CDR3 contains 12 residues. Germline V gene sequence: CDR1 SEHNR, CDR2 FQNEAQ (reference sequence). CDR3 in DNA: TGTGCCAGCAGCTCAGGGGTGGACGAGCAGTACTTC. Translation gives CASSSGVDEQYF.

This sequence joins TRBV10-3 and TRBJ2-1, with 9 positions matching TRBD2. The CDR3 runs to 16 residues. Germline V gene sequence: CDR1 ENHRY, CDR2 SYGVKD. V was pared by 3 bases and J by 4 bases, with 7 bases of the junction left unmatched. The DNA for the CDR3 is TGTGCCATCAGTGATGGGACTAGCAAAGGGTACAATGAGCAGTTCTTC. Translating gives CAISDGTSKGYNEQFF.

This clone was recorded only once. The chain recombines TRBV5-4 with TRBJ2-7, with 10 bases that match TRBD1. The CDR3 totals 14 residues. With 2 bases clipped from V and 2 bases from J, the junction kept 1 base outside the gene matches. Germline-derived CDR1 and CDR2 are SGHNT and YYREEE (reference sequence). The CDR3: CASSFGTGAYEQYF. For the CDR3, the DNA is TGTGCCAGCAGCTTCGGGACAGGGGCCTACGAGCAGTACTTC.

The chain employs TRBV28 and TRBJ2-7; TRBD2 agrees at 7 bases. J gave up 7 bases and V 1 base, and 13 bases lay outside the gene matches. There are 16 residues in the CDR3. CDR1 and CDR2 (germline): MDHEN, SYDVKM. CDR3 in DNA: TGTGCCAGCAGTTTATACCGGGAGCGGGATTTGCGGGAGCAGTACTTC. Residues: CASSLYRERDLREQYF.

The chain employs TRBV6-1 and TRBJ2-7, with 13 bases fitting TRBD2. CDR3 size: 17 residues. Germline CDR1 and CDR2: MNHNS and SASEGT. After removal of 4 bases from V and 0 bases from J, the junction contained 6 bases not matched to a gene. CDR3 bases: TGTGCCAGCAGTGCCAGACTAGCGGGGGGAAGCTCCTACGAGCAGTACTTC. As protein: CASSARLAGGSSYEQYF.

The chain combines TRBV19 with TRBJ2-7; the match to TRBD1 covers 10 bases. CDR1 and CDR2 (germline): LNHDA, SQIVND (reference sequence). The CDR3 has 12 residues. The V and J ends lost 10 bases and 6 bases, in that order; junction bases with no gene match: 6. CDR3 region: CATGQGNLEQYF. CDR3 bases: TGTGCCACGGGACAGGGGAATCTCGAGCAGTACTTC.

The chain joins TRBV9 to TRBJ2-2; D remains unclear. Germline CDR1 and CDR2: SGDLS and YYNGEE. This CDR3 is 12 amino acids long. V lost 7 bases to trimming and J lost 8 bases, with 12 bases between them. The CDR3 protein is CASRREYGELFF. In DNA form, the CDR3 reads TGTGCCAGCCGTCGTGAGTATGGGGAGCTGTTTTTT.

The V gene is TRBV28, the J gene TRBJ2-5; 10 bases fit TRBD2. V dropped 5 bases and J dropped 2; count of bases not matched to a gene: 5. This CDR3 region has 15 residues. Germline loops: CDR1 MDHEN, CDR2 SYDVKM. The CDR3: CASSLAGDGQETQYF. For the CDR3, the DNA is TGTGCCAGCAGTCTAGCGGGAGATGGGCAAGAGACCCAGTACTTC.